This T cell receptor beta chain appears in the sequencing data of a study of shared clonotypes between healthy human individuals. With regard to this clone: Its antigen is not identified.

Clones were read by immunoSEQ multiplex PCR, and TCRdb kept only the in-frame ones, dropping some. The sample includes more than 2 million clones, over 85% of them seen just once. Study results and limitations: The diversity represented, both genetic and in exposure history, was limited by few donors. Naive CD4 clonotype sharing across several donors was about 5.3%. Larger estimated richness was generally recorded for naive subsets relative to memory subsets.

Sample: naive CD4+ T cells sorted from blood. Subset noted: CD45RA+ positively selected. The clonotype originates from a man between 18 and 29 years old in good health.

CDR3 sequence (DNA): TGTGCCTGGAGGGGAGCGGGACTAGCGGGGGGAGAGACCCAGTACTTC. This translates into CAWRGAGLAGGETQYF. The rearrangement joins TRBV30 to TRBJ2-5, with 15 bases aligning to TRBD2. The J segment lost 4 bases and the V segment lost 3 bases, leaving 6 bases of the junction unmatched. The CDR3 is 16 residues long. Looked up from germline, CDR1 is GTSNPN and CDR2 is SVGIG (reference sequence).